These 13 T cell receptor beta chains came from one sample sequenced in a study of glioma-infiltrating T cells after dendritic cell vaccination (dated by TCRdb to the mid-2010s). Receptor amplification or capture employed the immunoSEQ multiplex PCR assay. This immuneACCESS table, as held by TCRdb, lists in-frame sequences with V and J called but not all clones. Of the missing ones, under half trace to an unresolved V gene in checked studies; the others have no known cause. This sample holds roughly 80,000 clones; about 90% were observed only once. The top ten hold more than 3% of the sample. This sample comprised blood, obtained before dendritic cell vaccination. The receptors were gathered from a human donor with glioblastoma.

This chain joins TRBV9 and TRBJ2-1; 12 positions match TRBD2. This CDR3 spans 16 amino acids. V dropped 0 bases and J dropped 4; count of bases not matched to a gene: 2. Germline V lookup: CDR1 SGDLS, CDR2 YYNGEE. Written as DNA, the CDR3 is TGTGCCAGCAGCGTAGGACTAGCGGGGGCTTACAATGAGCAGTTCTTC. It yields the protein CASSVGLAGAYNEQFF.

This sequence joins TRBV4-1 and TRBJ2-7, with 7 bases that match TRBD2. Trimming removed 0 bases from V and 6 bases from J; junction bases left unmatched: 8. The CDR3 loop spans 15 amino acids. In germline, CDR1 is MGHRA, CDR2 YSYEKL. DNA for the CDR3: TGCGCCAGCAGCCAAGATAGGGGCGCGGGAGCCGAGCAGTACTTC. Translated: CASSQDRGAGAEQYF.

The J gene is TRBJ1-3, the V gene TRBV30, with D possibly matching TRBD1 (5 bases). The CDR3 totals 18 residues. The germline CDR1 and CDR2 sequences are GTSNPN and SVGIG (reference sequence). The V end was cut by 0 bases, the J end by 4 bases, with 22 bases between. The CDR3: CAWSVGSFGGIQGNTIYF. The CDR3 DNA follows: TGTGCCTGGAGTGTAGGGTCATTCGGGGGGATTCAGGGAAACACCATATATTTT.

This clone was seen just once. For the CDR3, the DNA is TGCGCCAGCAGCTTGCAGAGACAGGGGTCAGGCGAGCAGTACTTC. Protein product: CASSLQRQGSGEQYF. The J gene is TRBJ2-7, the V gene TRBV5-1, with 8 positions matching TRBD1. The CDR3 spans 15 residues. The V and J ends lost 1 base and 6 bases, in that order; junction bases with no gene match: 9. Germline V gene sequence: CDR1 SGHRS, CDR2 YFSETQ.

The V call is TRBV18, the J call TRBJ1-4; D possibly corresponds to TRBD1 (6 bases). The CDR3 length is 15 residues. Germline V lookup: CDR1 KGHSH, CDR2 LQKENI. V shed 2 bases and J shed 8 bases, with 15 bases lying between them. The CDR3 DNA reads TGTGCCAGCTCACCAAGACAGGTTGAGGGAGAAAAACTGTTTTTT. The encoded protein is CASSPRQVEGEKLFF.

A single count supports this clone. The gene calls are TRBV10-3 and TRBJ2-1, with D possibly matching TRBD2 (6 bases). Trimming pared 4 bases from V and 2 bases from J, leaving 9 bases between. CDR3 length: 14 amino acids. Germline V CDR1 and CDR2: ENHRY, SYGVKD. The CDR3 DNA sequence: TGTGCCATCAGTGGGGGGGTAACCTACAATGAGCAGTTCTTC. Residues: CAISGGVTYNEQFF.

The chain employs TRBV7-8 and TRBJ1-1; D is uncertain. The CDR3 covers 13 residues. Trimming stripped 4 bases from V and 1 base from J, with 7 bases between. CDR1 and CDR2 from the germline V gene are SGHVS and FQNEAQ. CDR3 DNA: TGTGCCAGCAGCTCTAGCCAGAACACTGAAGCTTTCTTT. Its protein is CASSSSQNTEAFF.

The gene calls are TRBV7-8 and TRBJ1-1, with D possibly matching TRBD1 (5 bases). Trimming shortened V by 1 base and J by 10 bases, and 13 bases separated the two germline ends. CDR3 length: 13 residues. Germline assignment: CDR1 SGHVS and CDR2 FQNEAQ. Written as DNA, the CDR3 is TGTGCCAGCAGCTTAGAAGCGGGGAGGGGAGCTTTCTTT. Translated, it gives CASSLEAGRGAFF.

The rearrangement joins TRBV6-1 to TRBJ2-4; perhaps TRBD1 as D (6 bases). Trimming stripped 0 bases from V and 6 bases from J, with 15 bases between. The germline gives CDR1 MNHNS, CDR2 SASEGT. This CDR3 comprises 16 residues. Here the CDR3 DNA reads TGTGCCAGCAGTGAAGCCCCAGGGGTGAGGGGAAACATTCAGTACTTC. Amino acids: CASSEAPGVRGNIQYF.

The rearrangement uses TRBV18 and TRBJ1-2; D possibly corresponds to TRBD1 (6 bases). Per germline, CDR1 KGHSH and CDR2 LQKENI. This CDR3 region has 13 residues. Trimming took off 6 bases at V and 6 bases at J, with 14 bases between the two ends. The chain's CDR3 is CASSPGGGHGYTF. The CDR3 DNA sequence: TGTGCCAGCTCCCCGGGCGGGGGCCATGGCTACACCTTC.

Turning to this clone: Its ends do not fully match the called genes, so a read error is possible. The sample holds other DNA sequences that translate to the same CDR3. The V call is TRBV7-8, the J call TRBJ1-6, with a tentative D call TRBD1 (5 bases). The CDR3 runs 16 residues. The germline V gene encodes CDR1 SGHVS and CDR2 FQNEAQ. CDR3 sequence (DNA): TGTGCCAGCAGCTTATGGGTCAGGGCCGATAATTCCCCCCTCCACTTT. It specifies CASSLWVRADNSPLHF.

This chain uses TRBV2 with TRBJ2-3; no reliable D call. V dropped 5 bases and J dropped 0 bases, with 12 bases sitting between them. This CDR3 is 15 amino acids long. Germline CDR1 is SNHLY and CDR2 is FYNNEI. The CDR3 protein is CASSYTPDSTDTQYF. The CDR3 DNA reads TGTGCCAGCAGTTACACACCCGATAGCACAGATACGCAGTATTTT.

Comments on this clone: Within the sample, other DNA sequences also encode this same CDR3. The chain couples TRBV19 to TRBJ1-2; 7 nucleotides match TRBD1. V lost 5 bases, J lost 3 bases, and 3 bases stayed unmatched. The CDR3 contains 13 residues. Germline V gene sequence: CDR1 LNHDA, CDR2 SQIVND (reference sequence). The CDR3 here is CASSPGTDYGYTF. CDR3 coding DNA: TGTGCCAGTAGTCCAGGGACAGACTATGGCTACACCTTC. Filled out from reference TRBV19 and TRBJ1-2, the complete variable domain reads DGGITQSPKYLFRKEGQNVTLSCEQNLNHDAMYWYRQDPGQGLRLIYYSQIVNDFQKGDIAEGYSVSREKKESFPLTVTSAQKNPTAFYLCASSPGTDYGYTFGSGTRLTVV.